Listed here are 30 T cell receptor beta chains from one sample, sequenced in a study of shared T cell receptors in the human thymus listed by TCRdb under 2021. The method was the immunoSEQ multiplex PCR assay. TCRdb provides this immuneACCESS table in a form limited to in-frame rearrangements. Some clones are lacking; in checked studies, under half of them reflect an unresolved V gene, and why the rest are absent is not known. The sample profile shows about 610,000 clones; around 89% of them were found once. The top ten clones comprise 0.0095% to 0.011% of the sample. These same data were also listed under a study on human thymus T cells.

Sequenced input: thymocytes. The source is a boy under three years old with a congenital heart defect. Donor details come from another sample of the same person, matched by shared clones.

This clone was detected once. The gene calls are TRBV29-1 and TRBJ2-3, with a weak D call TRBD2 (6 bases). The V and J ends lost 3 bases and 6 bases respectively, with 13 bases between them. Germline V gene lookup returns CDR1 SQVTM and CDR2 ANQGSEA. The CDR3 runs 13 residues. This CDR3 is CSVDAEEGDTQYF. As DNA, the CDR3 is TGCAGCGTTGACGCCGAGGAGGGGGATACGCAGTATTTT.

The rearrangement joins TRBV13 to TRBJ2-1; 12 bases map to TRBD2. J gave up 7 bases and V 7 bases, and 8 bases lay outside the gene matches. The CDR3 loop spans 15 amino acids. CDR1 PRHDT and CDR2 FYEKMQ come from the germline V gene (reference sequence). In nucleotides, the CDR3 is TGTGCCAGCATCCGACTAGCGGGAGAAAAGAATGAGCAGTTCTTC. Amino acid sequence: CASIRLAGEKNEQFF.

The chain has TRBV29-1 and TRBJ2-7; TRBD1 matches at 7 bases. Losses at the gene ends were 8 bases for V and 4 bases for J; bases not matched to a gene: 8. This CDR3 region has 12 residues. Germline assignment: CDR1 SQVTM and CDR2 ANQGSEA. CDR3 sequence: CSFLTGPYEQYF. As DNA, the CDR3 is TGCAGCTTCTTGACAGGGCCTTACGAGCAGTACTTC.

This chain links TRBV5-5 with TRBJ1-5, with 10 nucleotides matching TRBD1. Germline-derived CDR1 and CDR2 are SGHKS and YYEKEE (reference sequence). V lost 0 bases and J lost 0; bases outside the gene matches: 9. This CDR3 comprises 19 residues. CDR3 in DNA: TGTGCCAGCAGCTTGGGGGACAGGGGAGCCCCTCATAGCAATCAGCCCCAGCATTTT. Protein product: CASSLGDRGAPHSNQPQHF.

The CDR3 DNA is TGTGCCAGCAAATTAAGGGAGAATGGGTATCAGCCCCAGCATTTT. Translating gives CASKLRENGYQPQHF. The chain links TRBV27 to TRBJ1-5; D not resolved. V gave up 7 bases and J gave up 5 bases, with 18 bases separating them. The CDR3 is 15 amino acids. CDR1 and CDR2 from the germline V gene are MNHEY and SMNVEV (reference sequence).

The chain links TRBV28 to TRBJ2-3, with 7 positions matching TRBD2. This CDR3 is built from 16 residues. CDR1 MDHEN and CDR2 SYDVKM come from the germline V gene. V lost 7 bases and J lost 1; bases outside the gene matches: 11. The CDR3 protein is CASTWLAGDRTDTQYF. The CDR3 region has the DNA TGTGCCAGCACCTGGCTGGCGGGGGATCGCACAGATACGCAGTATTTT.

The rearrangement links TRBV30 to TRBJ2-7; D is uncertain. Germline V gene sequence: CDR1 GTSNPN, CDR2 SVGIG (reference sequence). V lost 1 base to trimming and J lost 0 bases, with 4 bases between them. This CDR3 comprises 12 residues. CDR3 nucleotides: TGTGCCTGGAGTGACAGCTCCTACGAGCAGTACTTC. As protein: CAWSDSSYEQYF.

This sequence joins TRBV11-2 and TRBJ2-2, with unresolved D. This CDR3 spans 13 amino acids. Trimming stripped 3 bases from V and 5 bases from J, with 7 bases between. The V gene's germline CDR1 is SGHAT and CDR2 FQNNGV. The CDR3 sequence is CASSFPPTGELFF. The CDR3 nucleotides read TGTGCCAGCAGCTTTCCCCCAACCGGGGAGCTGTTTTTT.

This chain uses TRBV29-1 with TRBJ2-1; TRBD2 is a possible D gene (6 bases). There are 13 residues in the CDR3. Germline V gene data show CDR1 as SQVTM and CDR2 as ANQGSEA. The ends were cut back, 7 bases at V and 5 bases at J, with 15 bases in the middle. CDR3 in DNA: TGCAGCGCCGCCGGGACTCGGCACAATGAGCAGTTCTTC. Protein: CSAAGTRHNEQFF.

The CDR3 DNA sequence: TGTGCCAGTAGTCCCCTGGACTGGTCGAACACCGGGGAGCTGTTTTTT. It translates to CASSPLDWSNTGELFF. The rearrangement joins TRBV19 to TRBJ2-2, with a weak D call TRBD2 (5 bases). Germline-derived CDR1 and CDR2 are LNHDA and SQIVND (reference sequence). The CDR3 contains 16 residues. V lost 5 bases and J 0 bases, leaving 13 bases between the germline ends.

The chain is built from TRBV11-2 and TRBJ2-3; a possible D gene is TRBD2 (5 bases). Per germline, CDR1 SGHAT and CDR2 FQNNGV. This CDR3 region has 17 residues. Trimming took 5 bases from V and 2 from J, leaving 20 bases between them. The DNA for the CDR3 is TGTGCCAGCAGCCCCCAGCCACCGGGGAGAGTCACAGATACGCAGTATTTT. Its translation: CASSPQPPGRVTDTQYF. The full variable domain, completed using reference TRBV11-2 and TRBJ2-3, is EAGVAQSPRYKIIEKRQSVAFWCNPISGHATLYWYQQILGQGPKLLIQFQNNGVVDDSQLPKDRFSAERLKGVDSTLKIQPAKLEDSAVYLCASSPQPPGRVTDTQYFGPGTRLTVL.

The rearrangement links TRBV4-1 to TRBJ2-7, with TRBD2 matching over 8 bases. The CDR3 has 17 amino acids. V lost 1 base and J lost 4; bases outside the gene matches: 12. Germline lookup yields CDR1 MGHRA and CDR2 YSYEKL. DNA for the CDR3: TGCGCCAGCAGCCAAGGGGTCCTGGCGGGAGGCCAGTACGAGCAGTACTTC. It yields the protein CASSQGVLAGGQYEQYF.

The CDR3 DNA sequence: TGTGCCATCAGTCAACTAGCGTGGACGAGCTCCTACAATGAGCAGTTCTTC. Protein product: CAISQLAWTSSYNEQFF. The genes are TRBV10-3 and TRBJ2-1; 7 bases match TRBD2. The germline V gene encodes CDR1 ENHRY and CDR2 SYGVKD. The length of the CDR3 is 17 residues. V was pared by 5 bases and J by 0 bases, with 10 bases of the junction left unmatched.

This chain uses TRBV28 with TRBJ2-2, with 7 positions matching TRBD2. The CDR3 spans 15 residues. The V gene end was trimmed by 6 bases and the J gene end by 1 base; junction bases not matched to a gene: 5. CDR1 MDHEN and CDR2 SYDVKM come from the germline V gene. This CDR3 is CASRTLAVNTGELFF. CDR3 bases: TGTGCCAGCAGGACCCTAGCGGTGAACACCGGGGAGCTGTTTTTT. Together with reference TRBV28 and TRBJ2-2, the CDR3 gives the full variable domain: DVKVTQSSRYLVKRTGEKVFLECVQDMDHENMFWYRQDPGLGLRLIYFSYDVKMKEKGDIPEGYSVSREKKERFSLILESASTNQTSMYLCASRTLAVNTGELFFGEGSRLTVL.

This sequence joins TRBV15 and TRBJ2-3; D is perhaps TRBD2 (5 bases). Trimming took 4 bases from V and 0 from J, leaving 14 bases between them. CDR3 length equals 16 residues. The V gene's germline CDR1 is LNHNV and CDR2 YYDKDF (reference sequence). Written as DNA, the CDR3 is TGTGCCACCAGCATTCAGCGGACCTCTAGCACAGATACGCAGTATTTT. Protein product: CATSIQRTSSTDTQYF.

This clone has just one count. The J gene is TRBJ1-2, the V gene TRBV4-3; D is perhaps TRBD1 (6 bases). Germline lookup yields CDR1 LGHNA and CDR2 YSLEER. CDR3 size: 17 residues. With 3 bases removed from V and 4 bases from J, the gap between germline ends came to 21 bases. The CDR3 sequence is CASSHYGGSSYVYGYTF. The DNA of the CDR3 is TGCGCCAGCAGCCATTATGGGGGCAGCTCATACGTCTATGGCTACACCTTC.

The chain links TRBV4-2 to TRBJ2-2; D is unclear. Trimming pared 0 bases from V and 1 base from J, leaving 15 bases between. Per the germline V gene, CDR1 is LGHNA and CDR2 is YNFKEQ. This CDR3 has 18 amino acids. DNA of the CDR3: TGTGCCAGCAGCCAAGATGAGGTCCCCAGCCAGAACACCGGGGAGCTGTTTTTT. Translating gives CASSQDEVPSQNTGELFF.

The chain combines TRBV5-1 with TRBJ2-5; tentative D call: TRBD2 (6 bases). V lost 0 bases to trimming and J lost 7 bases, with 13 bases between them. This CDR3 has 14 amino acids. The germline gives CDR1 SGHRS, CDR2 YFSETQ. The CDR3 is CASSLAGDPGTQYF. The CDR3 bases are TGCGCCAGCAGCTTGGCGGGAGATCCCGGGACCCAGTACTTC.

This clone was recorded once. In nucleotides, the CDR3 is TGTGCCAGCAGCCGTGCACGGAGAAGGTTCCCTGAAAAACTGTTTTTT. This encodes CASSRARRRFPEKLFF. J is TRBJ1-4 and V is TRBV27; D unclear. The V end was cut by 6 bases, the J end by 7 bases, with 21 bases between. Per germline, CDR1 MNHEY and CDR2 SMNVEV (reference sequence). The CDR3 consists of 16 residues. The full variable domain, rest sourced from reference TRBV27 and TRBJ1-4, is EAQVTQNPRYLITVTGKKLTVTCSQNMNHEYMSWYRQDPGLGLRQIYYSMNVEVTDKGDVPEGYKVSRKEKRNFPLILESPSPNQTSLYFCASSRARRRFPEKLFFGSGTQLSVL.

The chain recombines TRBV27 with TRBJ2-5, with TRBD2 matching 10 bases. Per germline, CDR1 MNHEY and CDR2 SMNVEV (reference sequence). V trimming: 8 bases; J trimming: 4 bases; junction bases outside the gene matches: 7. This CDR3 is 14 amino acids long. The CDR3 region is CASRLAGVGETQYF. CDR3 bases: TGTGCCAGCCGTCTAGCGGGAGTAGGAGAGACCCAGTACTTC.

The chain links TRBV10-1 to TRBJ2-7; possibly TRBD2 for D (6 bases). V was shortened by 2 bases and J by 0 bases, with 17 bases between the two germline ends. There are 17 residues in the CDR3. Germline loops: CDR1 WNHNN, CDR2 SYGVQD (reference sequence). Here the CDR3 reads CASSENLPPRGSYEQYF. The CDR3 bases are TGCGCCAGCAGTGAGAACCTTCCCCCGCGGGGCTCCTACGAGCAGTACTTC.

In its sample, this clone was seen a few times. This chain joins TRBV28 and TRBJ1-5; D not resolved. This CDR3 contains 14 residues. Trimming left V 5 bases short and J 2 bases short, with 10 bases between. Germline-derived CDR1 and CDR2 are MDHEN and SYDVKM. The DNA for the CDR3 is TGTGCCAGCAGTACCTCCGGGGGCAATCAGCCCCAGCATTTT. This gives the protein CASSTSGGNQPQHF.

The gene calls are TRBV29-1 and TRBJ2-2, with D perhaps matching TRBD2 (6 bases). This CDR3 is 11 amino acids long. Per germline, CDR1 SQVTM and CDR2 ANQGSEA. V lost 7 bases to trimming and J lost 6 bases, with 9 bases between them. Written as DNA, the CDR3 is TGCAGCGCACGGGAGCCCGGGGAGCTGTTTTTT. The encoded protein is CSAREPGELFF.

This clone has just one count. The chain uses TRBV6-1 and TRBJ2-7; TRBD1 matches 7 bases. The ends lost 6 bases at V and 2 bases at J; junction bases unmatched: 4. Germline V lookup: CDR1 MNHNS, CDR2 SASEGT. The CDR3 is made up of 13 amino acids. For the CDR3, the DNA is TGTGCCAGCAGACCGACAGGGCCCTACGAGCAGTACTTC. It translates to CASRPTGPYEQYF.

J is TRBJ2-3 and V is TRBV28, with 9 bases aligning to TRBD2. The CDR3 runs 14 residues. Trimming at V came to 6 bases and at J to 5 bases, leaving 6 bases not matched to a gene. In germline, CDR1 is MDHEN, CDR2 SYDVKM. This chain's CDR3 is CASREREVEDTQYF. DNA of the CDR3: TGTGCCAGCAGGGAGCGGGAGGTGGAAGATACGCAGTATTTT.

The V call is TRBV18, the J call TRBJ2-7; D is unclear. CDR3 length: 15 amino acids. The germline gives CDR1 KGHSH, CDR2 LQKENI. V lost 3 bases, J lost 1 base, and 13 bases lay in between. The CDR3 here is CASSPHGTISYEQYF. The DNA for the CDR3 is TGTGCCAGCTCACCCCACGGCACTATATCCTACGAGCAGTACTTC. The whole variable domain, filled in from reference TRBV18 and TRBJ2-7, reads NAGVMQNPRHLVRRRGQEARLRCSPMKGHSHVYWYRQLPEEGLKFMVYLQKENIIDESGMPKERFSAEFPKEGPSILRIQQVVRGDSAAYFCASSPHGTISYEQYFGPGTRLTVT.

In nucleotides, the CDR3 is TGTGCCAGCAGCTTAGGGCTAGCGGACACTTATTTCTTCTACGAGCAGTACTTC. Its protein is CASSLGLADTYFFYEQYF. This chain connects TRBV11-2 to TRBJ2-7, with TRBD2 identical over 7 bases. This CDR3 region has 18 residues. In germline, CDR1 is SGHAT, CDR2 FQNNGV. With 1 base clipped from V and 3 bases from J, the junction kept 15 bases outside the gene matches.

This clone was observed a single time. The CDR3 DNA reads as TGTGCCAGCAGCTTAAGATCGGCTAGCGGGAGTATGTACGAGCAGTACTTC. Translated: CASSLRSASGSMYEQYF. The chain employs TRBV13 and TRBJ2-7; TRBD2 agrees at 10 bases. Germline lookup yields CDR1 PRHDT and CDR2 FYEKMQ (reference sequence). V was pared by 2 bases and J by 4 bases, with 11 bases of the junction left unmatched. The CDR3 spans 17 residues.

The chain joins TRBV7-2 to TRBJ2-7; 8 bases agree with TRBD2. Looked up from germline, CDR1 is SGHTA and CDR2 is FQGNSA. With 2 bases clipped from V and 4 bases from J, the junction kept 7 bases outside the gene matches. CDR3 length: 15 residues. CDR3 amino acids: CASSLRASGQYEQYF. The CDR3 DNA is TGTGCCAGCAGCTTAAGGGCTAGCGGGCAATACGAGCAGTACTTC. Using reference TRBV7-2 and TRBJ2-7 for the parts outside the CDR3, the full variable domain is GAGVSQSPSNKVTEKGKDVELRCDPISGHTALYWYRQSLGQGLEFLIYFQGNSAPDKSGLPSDRFSAERTGGSVSTLTIQRTQQEDSAVYLCASSLRASGQYEQYFGPGTRLTVT.

The genes are TRBV6-6 and TRBJ1-5; D might be TRBD1 (6 bases). This CDR3 region has 15 residues. V lost 7 bases and J 4 bases, leaving 17 bases between the germline ends. Germline V CDR1 and CDR2: MNHNY, SVGAGI (reference sequence). The CDR3 nucleotides read TGTGCCAGCATTACGGCAGGGGAGCCAAATCAGCCCCAGCATTTT. As protein: CASITAGEPNQPQHF.